This T cell receptor (beta chain) was captured in a study of cytomegalovirus exposure and HLA in healthy donors. Study-level results: A list of 150 to 200 TCR beta chains associated with cytomegalovirus was given. Three CMV-associated chains proved CMV antigen-specific in vitro.

Turning to this clone: Its matching antigen is unknown.

The CDR3 sequence is 15 residues long. The V and J ends lost 11 bases and 0 bases respectively, with 17 bases between them. Germline lookup yields CDR1 SNHLY and CDR2 FYNNEI. The validation cohort, a group of some 120 subjects, included the donors and was separate from the roughly 670-subject first cohort. The protocol was immunoSEQ multiplex PCR, while the TCRdb copy is restricted to in-frame clones and leaves out a portion. Of 45,000 to 65,000 clones in the sample, about nine tenths were seen once. The source is a man aged 18 to 29 in good health and CMV-seronegative. Sequencing was done on a sample of PBMCs. V usage is TRBV2 and J usage is TRBJ2-1, with D unclear. CDR3 in amino acids: CALRLESSSYNEQFF. The CDR3 nucleotides read TGTGCCTTACGCCTGGAGTCCAGCTCCTACAATGAGCAGTTCTTC.